The clone carrying this T cell receptor (beta chain) occurred a few times. Its antigen remains unidentified. The CDR3 covers 14 residues. Germline loops: CDR1 MNHEY, CDR2 SMNVEV (reference sequence). V was shortened by 8 bases and J by 4 bases, with 18 bases between the two germline ends. This entry belongs to a study of molecular identifiers for immune sequencing clone quantification. Study-level findings and limits: Highly expanded clone sizes could be underestimated through barcode sharing by identical TCR molecules.

TCRdb re-called the PCR reads through MiXCR, storing one row per CDR3 protein. The sample has 35,000 or so distinct CDR3 sequences; under 20% are singletons. The TCR originated in a human donor in good health. Some libraries in this study had Jurkat cell RNA spiked in. This chain uses TRBV27 with TRBJ2-7, with D possibly called TRBD1 or TRBD2 (5 bases each). The sample consisted of naive CD8+ T cells from blood, with Jurkat cell RNA spiked in. Specified subset: FACS-sorted CD8+CD4-CCR7+CD45RA+ naive T cells. The CDR3 nucleotides read TGTGCCAGCTCGCTGAGGGGTATCGCTTACGAGCAGTACTTC. It translates to CASSLRGIAYEQYF.